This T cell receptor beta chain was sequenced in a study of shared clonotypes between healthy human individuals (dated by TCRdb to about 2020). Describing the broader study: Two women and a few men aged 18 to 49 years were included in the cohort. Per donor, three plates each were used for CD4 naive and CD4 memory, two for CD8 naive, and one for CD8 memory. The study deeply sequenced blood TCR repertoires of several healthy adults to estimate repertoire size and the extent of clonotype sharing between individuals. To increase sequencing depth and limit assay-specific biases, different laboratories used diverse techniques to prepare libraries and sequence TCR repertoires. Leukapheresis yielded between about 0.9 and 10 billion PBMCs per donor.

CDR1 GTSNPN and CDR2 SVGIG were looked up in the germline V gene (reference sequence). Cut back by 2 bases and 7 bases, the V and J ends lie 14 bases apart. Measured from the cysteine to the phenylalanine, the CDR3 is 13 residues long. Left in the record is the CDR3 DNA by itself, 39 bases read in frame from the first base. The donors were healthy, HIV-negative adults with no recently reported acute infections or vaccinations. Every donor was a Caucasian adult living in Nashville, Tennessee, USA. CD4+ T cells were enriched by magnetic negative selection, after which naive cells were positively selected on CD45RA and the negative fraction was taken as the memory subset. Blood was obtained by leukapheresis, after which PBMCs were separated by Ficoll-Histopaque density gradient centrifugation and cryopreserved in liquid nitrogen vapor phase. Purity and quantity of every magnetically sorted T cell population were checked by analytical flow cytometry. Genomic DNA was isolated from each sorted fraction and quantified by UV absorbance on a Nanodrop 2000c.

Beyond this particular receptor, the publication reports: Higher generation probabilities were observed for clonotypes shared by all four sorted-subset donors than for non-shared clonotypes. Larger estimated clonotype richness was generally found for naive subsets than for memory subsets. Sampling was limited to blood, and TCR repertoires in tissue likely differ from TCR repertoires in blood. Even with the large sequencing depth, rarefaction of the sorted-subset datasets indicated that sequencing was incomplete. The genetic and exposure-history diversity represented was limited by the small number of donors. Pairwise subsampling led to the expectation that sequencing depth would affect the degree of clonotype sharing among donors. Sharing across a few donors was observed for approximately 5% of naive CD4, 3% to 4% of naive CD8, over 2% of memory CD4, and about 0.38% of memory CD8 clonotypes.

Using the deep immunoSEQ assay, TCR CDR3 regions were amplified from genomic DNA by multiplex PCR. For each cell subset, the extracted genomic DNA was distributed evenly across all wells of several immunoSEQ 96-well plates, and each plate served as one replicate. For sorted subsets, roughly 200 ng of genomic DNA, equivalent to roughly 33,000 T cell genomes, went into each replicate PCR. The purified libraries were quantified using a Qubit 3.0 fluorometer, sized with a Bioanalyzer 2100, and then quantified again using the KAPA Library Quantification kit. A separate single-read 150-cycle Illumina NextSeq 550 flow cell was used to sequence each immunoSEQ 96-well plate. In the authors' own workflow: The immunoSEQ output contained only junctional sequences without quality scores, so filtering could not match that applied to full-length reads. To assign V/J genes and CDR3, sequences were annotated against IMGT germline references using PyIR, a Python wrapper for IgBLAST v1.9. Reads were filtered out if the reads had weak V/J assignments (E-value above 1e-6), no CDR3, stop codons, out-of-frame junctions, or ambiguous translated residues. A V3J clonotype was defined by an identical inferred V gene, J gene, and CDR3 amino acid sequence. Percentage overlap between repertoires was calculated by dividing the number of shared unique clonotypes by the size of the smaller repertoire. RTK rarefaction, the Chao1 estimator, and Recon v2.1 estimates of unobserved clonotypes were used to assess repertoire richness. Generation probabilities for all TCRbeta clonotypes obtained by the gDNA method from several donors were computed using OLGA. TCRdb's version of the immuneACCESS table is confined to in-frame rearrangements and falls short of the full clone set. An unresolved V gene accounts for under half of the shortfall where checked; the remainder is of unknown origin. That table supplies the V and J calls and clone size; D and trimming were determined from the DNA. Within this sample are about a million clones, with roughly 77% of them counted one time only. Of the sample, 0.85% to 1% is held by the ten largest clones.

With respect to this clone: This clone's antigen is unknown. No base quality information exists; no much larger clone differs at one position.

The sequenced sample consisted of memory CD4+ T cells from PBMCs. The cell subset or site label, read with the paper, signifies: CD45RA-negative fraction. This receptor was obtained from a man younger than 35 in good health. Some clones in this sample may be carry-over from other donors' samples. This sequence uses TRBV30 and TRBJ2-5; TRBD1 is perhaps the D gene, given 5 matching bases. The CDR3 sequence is CAWSRGAMGTQYF. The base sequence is TGTGCCTGGAGTAGGGGCGCAATGGGGACCCAGTACTTC.